The 8 T cell receptor beta chains listed next were all sequenced from one sample in a study of PD-1 blockade in classical Hodgkin lymphoma. Assay used: immunoSEQ multiplex PCR; TCRdb lists only in-frame clones, some missing. The sample has about 37,000 clones; over 65% are singletons. Each of the patients experienced relapse following autologous stem cell transplantation, and their brentuximab vedotin exposure differed. Sequencing was performed on peripheral blood mononuclear cells (PBMCs), taken before the second cycle of nivolumab. These receptors originate from a human donor with classical Hodgkin lymphoma.

J is TRBJ1-2 and V is TRBV13; 8 bases agree with TRBD1. Per the germline V gene, CDR1 is PRHDT and CDR2 is FYEKMQ (reference sequence). The length of the CDR3 is 14 residues. The V gene end was trimmed by 3 bases and the J gene end by 0 bases; junction bases not matched to a gene: 0. The CDR3 coding sequence is TGTGCCAGCAGCTTGGACAGGGCTAACTATGGCTACACCTTC. Amino acids: CASSLDRANYGYTF.

Only a few counts were recorded for this clone. The chain links TRBV27 to TRBJ1-6; D is possibly TRBD1 (5 bases). Between the trimmed V and J ends, which lost 10 bases and 10 bases, there was a span of 23 bases. Germline CDR1 and CDR2: MNHEY and SMNVEV (reference sequence). The CDR3 is made up of 15 amino acids. The CDR3 region is CATSWLGEGRSPLHF. CDR3 coding DNA: TGTGCCACCTCCTGGCTCGGGGAGGGGAGATCACCCCTCCACTTT.

The chain recombines TRBV4-1 with TRBJ2-2, with 9 bases lining up with TRBD2. V dropped 1 base and J dropped 5; count of bases not matched to a gene: 8. This CDR3 spans 17 amino acids. The germline V gene has CDR1 MGHRA and CDR2 YSYEKL. In DNA form, the CDR3 reads TGCGCCAGCAGCCAAGTAGTAGCGGGGGTCCCGACCGGGGAGCTGTTTTTT. This sequence encodes CASSQVVAGVPTGELFF.

This clone is labeled medium-sized (0.01 to 0.1%). The chain links TRBV18 to TRBJ2-5; maybe TRBD1 (6 bases). Trimming left V 3 bases short and J 4 bases short, with 21 bases between. The CDR3 is 17 residues long. The germline CDR1 and CDR2 sequences are KGHSH and LQKENI. CDR3 DNA sequence: TGTGCCAGCTCACCTTACAGGGATGTAGGTCTCAGAGAGACCCAGTACTTC. Amino acids: CASSPYRDVGLRETQYF.

The rearrangement uses TRBV18 and TRBJ2-1, with 11 bases aligning to TRBD2. The CDR3 is 15 residues long. CDR1 is KGHSH and CDR2 is LQKENI in the germline V gene. V was pared by 3 bases and J by 7 bases, with 5 bases of the junction left unmatched. CDR3 protein: CASSPQTSGGNEQFF. CDR3 DNA sequence: TGTGCCAGCTCACCCCAAACTAGCGGGGGTAATGAGCAGTTCTTC.

In this sample, this clone turned up a few times. In the same sample, other DNA sequences code for this CDR3. J is TRBJ1-1 and V is TRBV19; a weak D match, TRBD1 (6 bases). Germline V lookup: CDR1 LNHDA, CDR2 SQIVND (reference sequence). The CDR3 loop spans 13 amino acids. V dropped 1 base and J dropped 4 bases, with 7 bases sitting between them. CDR3 in amino acids: CASSIVGGTEAFF. CDR3 coding DNA: TGTGCCAGTAGTATAGTAGGGGGCACTGAAGCTTTCTTT.

This clone was seen only once. V and J are TRBV5-1 and TRBJ2-2; perhaps TRBD1 as D (5 bases). The CDR3 spans 16 residues. The V end was cut by 2 bases, the J end by 0 bases, with 11 bases between. Germline CDR1 is SGHRS and CDR2 is YFSETQ. The CDR3 sequence: CASSLGVGANTGELFF. In nucleotides, the CDR3 is TGCGCCAGCAGCTTAGGGGTAGGGGCGAACACCGGGGAGCTGTTTTTT.

The V gene is TRBV5-1, the J gene TRBJ2-5; TRBD2 agrees at 9 bases. Germline lookup yields CDR1 SGHRS and CDR2 YFSETQ. Trimming at V came to 6 bases and at J to 4 bases, leaving 13 bases not matched to a gene. This CDR3 has 16 residues. DNA of the CDR3: TGCGCCAGCAACCCCTCAGGCGGGGGGGCTGGAGAGACCCAGTACTTC. As protein: CASNPSGGGAGETQYF.